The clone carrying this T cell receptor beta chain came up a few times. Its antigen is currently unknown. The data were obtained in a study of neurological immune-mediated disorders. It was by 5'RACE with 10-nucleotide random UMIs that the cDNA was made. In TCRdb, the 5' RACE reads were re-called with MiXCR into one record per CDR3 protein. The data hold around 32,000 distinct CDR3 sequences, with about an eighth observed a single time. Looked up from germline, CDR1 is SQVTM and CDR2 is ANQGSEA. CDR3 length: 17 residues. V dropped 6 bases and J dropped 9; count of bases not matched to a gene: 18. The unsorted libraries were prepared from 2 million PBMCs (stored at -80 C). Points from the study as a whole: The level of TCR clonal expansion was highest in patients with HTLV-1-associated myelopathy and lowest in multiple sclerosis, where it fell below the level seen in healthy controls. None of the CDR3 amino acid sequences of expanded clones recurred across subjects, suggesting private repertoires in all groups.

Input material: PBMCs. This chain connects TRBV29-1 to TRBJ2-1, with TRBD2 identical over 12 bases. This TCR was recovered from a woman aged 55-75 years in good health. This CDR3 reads CSVGGPPSGGANTEQFF. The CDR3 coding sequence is TGCAGCGTCGGGGGCCCCCCTAGCGGGGGGGCAAATACTGAGCAGTTCTTC.